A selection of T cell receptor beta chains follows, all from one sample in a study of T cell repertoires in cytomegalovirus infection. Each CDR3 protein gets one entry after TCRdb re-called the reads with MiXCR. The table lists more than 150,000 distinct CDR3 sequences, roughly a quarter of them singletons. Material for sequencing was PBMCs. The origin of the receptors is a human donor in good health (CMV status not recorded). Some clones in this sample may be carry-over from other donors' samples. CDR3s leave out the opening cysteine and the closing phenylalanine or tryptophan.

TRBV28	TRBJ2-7	ASGVSAYEQY
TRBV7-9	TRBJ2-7	ASYSTGGGYEQY
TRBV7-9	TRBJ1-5	ASSSSGWPQH
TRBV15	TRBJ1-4	ATSRVPSGNEKLF
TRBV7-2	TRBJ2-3	ASSLDGRKYTQY
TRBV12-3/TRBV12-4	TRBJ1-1	ASTTWGNTEAF
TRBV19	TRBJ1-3	ASSMDNDSSGNTIY
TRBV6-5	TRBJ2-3	ASSYSNLDRETDTQY
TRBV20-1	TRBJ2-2	SARDPGPRNTGELF
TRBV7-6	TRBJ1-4	ASSEDRSTNEKLF
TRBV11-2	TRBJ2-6	ASSRGRQSGANVLT
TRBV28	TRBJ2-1	ASSLGTAFFNEQF
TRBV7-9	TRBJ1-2	ASSLVGDHYGYT
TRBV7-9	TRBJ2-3	ASSRANTDTQY
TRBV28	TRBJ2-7	ASSTTTARYEQY
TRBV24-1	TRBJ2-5	ATSDLEEETQY
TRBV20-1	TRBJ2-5	SARPGHLGETQY
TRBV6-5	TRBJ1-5	ASSSASGNQPQH
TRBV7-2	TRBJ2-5	ASRQGGQETQY
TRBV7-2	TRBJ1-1	ASSLGPAGGTEAF
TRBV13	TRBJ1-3	ASSLEGGASGNTIY
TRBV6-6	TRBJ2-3	ASSLGDTSTDTQY
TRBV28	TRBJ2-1	ASSLGGQYNEQF
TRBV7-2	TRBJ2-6	ASSPTQISGANVLT
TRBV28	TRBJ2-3	ASNFRDTQY
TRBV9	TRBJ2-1	ASSVTSNEQF
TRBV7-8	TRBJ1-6	ASSERQGMRLH
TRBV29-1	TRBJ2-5	SVEHLAETQY
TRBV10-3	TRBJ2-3	AISEVSTDTQY
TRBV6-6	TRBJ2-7	ASSYGSGSYEQY
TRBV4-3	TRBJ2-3	ASSRGQGVTDTQY
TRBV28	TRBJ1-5	ASRDRDNQPQH
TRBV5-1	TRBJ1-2	ASSLHPPGTANYGYT
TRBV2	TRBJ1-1	ASNSEPH
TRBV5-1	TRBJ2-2	ASSFSGVTGELF
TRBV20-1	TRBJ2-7	SAATSGGALGSYEQY
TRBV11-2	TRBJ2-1	ASNPPGSGRNNEQF
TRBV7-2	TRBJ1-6	ASSFDWGVNSPLH
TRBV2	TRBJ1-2	AGRERTGEGGYT
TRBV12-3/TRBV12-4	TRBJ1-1	ASSFVRENTEAF
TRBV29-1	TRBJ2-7	SVRRGHEQY
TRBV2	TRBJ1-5	ASNPFTNQPQH
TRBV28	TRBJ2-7	ASSLPGQVNYEQY
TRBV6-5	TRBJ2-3	ASSPPASGGWDTQY
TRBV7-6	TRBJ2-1	ASSLRGDEQF
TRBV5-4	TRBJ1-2	ASSSLMVDYGYT